The rows below give T cell receptor beta chains drawn from one sample of a study of T cell responses to AZD1222 COVID-19 vaccine. Libraries were prepared by immunoSEQ multiplex PCR; TCRdb keeps only in-frame clonotypes and omits some of them. Seen here are approximately 89,000 clones, 88% observed once, and the top ten hold 13%. The sample was peripheral blood, taken on day 0 of AZD1222 vaccination. Receptor source: an adult in good health. Each CDR3 is given with its conserved first and last residue. The order of the fields is D gene, V gene, J gene, clone size, CDR3 protein, CDR3 DNA. The D gene is left open where the match is weak. Size values are once, few and many counts, or a class for expanded clones, and some rows have none.

NA	TRBV4-2	TRBJ1-1	NA	CASSRGPGGENTEAFF	TGTGCCAGCAGCCGTGGTCCCGGGGGTGAGAACACTGAAGCTTTCTTT
NA	TRBV18	TRBJ2-7	NA	CASSPKKTLGTGTYEQYF	TGTGCCAGCTCACCAAAAAAGACACTCGGGACGGGGACCTACGAGCAGTACTTC
NA	TRBV7-2	TRBJ1-1	NA	CASSLRGYAEAFF	TGTGCCAGCAGCTTACGAGGGTACGCTGAAGCTTTCTTT
TRBD2	TRBV4-2	TRBJ2-3	NA	CASSLRPTSGERADTQYF	TGTGCCAGCAGCCTACGTCCGACTAGCGGGGAGCGGGCAGATACGCAGTATTTT
NA	TRBV7-6	TRBJ1-1	NA	CASSLSARGEAFF	TGTGCCAGCAGCTTATCCGCTAGGGGTGAAGCTTTCTTT
NA	TRBV10-2	TRBJ1-6	NA	CASSTAGGSSPLHF	TGCGCCAGCAGTACCGCGGGGGGCTCTTCACCCCTCCACTTT
TRBD2	TRBV6-5	TRBJ2-5	NA	CASSYLGGLYQETQYF	TGTGCCAGCAGTTACTTGGGGGGGTTGTACCAAGAGACCCAGTACTTC
NA	TRBV6-1	TRBJ1-1	few	CASSDGANTEAFF	TGTGCCAGCAGTGATGGTGCGAACACTGAAGCTTTCTTT
TRBD2	TRBV11-3	TRBJ2-6	NA	CASSRGGSSGANVLTF	TGTGCCAGCAGCCGGGGGGGCTCCTCTGGGGCCAACGTCCTGACTTTC
TRBD1	TRBV5-6	TRBJ1-1	NA	CASETQGATEAFF	TGTGCCAGCGAAACTCAGGGGGCGACTGAAGCTTTCTTT
TRBD1	TRBV27	TRBJ1-1	NA	CASSRAGGLSTEAFF	TGTGCCAGCAGTCGGGCAGGGGGCTTGAGCACTGAAGCTTTCTTT
TRBD2	TRBV28	TRBJ2-5	NA	CASSSVAGGPQETQYF	TGTGCCAGCAGTTCTGTAGCGGGGGGACCGCAAGAGACCCAGTACTTC
NA	TRBV5-1	TRBJ1-4	NA	CASSSGPGNDEKLFF	TGCGCCAGCAGCTCGGGCCCAGGGAACGATGAAAAACTGTTTTTT
TRBD1	TRBV6-5	TRBJ1-5	NA	CASSDRGRSNQPQHF	TGTGCCAGCAGCGACAGGGGTCGGAGCAATCAGCCCCAGCATTTT
TRBD1	TRBV5-6	TRBJ2-2	few	CASSPEGWQGAAGELFF	TGTGCCAGCAGCCCGGAGGGTTGGCAGGGGGCGGCCGGGGAGCTGTTTTTT
TRBD2	TRBV10-3	TRBJ2-3	once	CAISEFSSGVSDTQYF	TGTGCCATCAGTGAGTTTTCTAGCGGGGTGTCGGATACGCAGTATTTT
NA	TRBV29-1	TRBJ2-6	NA	CSVAGSGANVLTF	TGCAGCGTTGCAGGGTCTGGGGCCAACGTCCTGACTTTC
TRBD1	TRBV29-1	TRBJ1-1	NA	CSGGQGWNTEAFF	TGCAGCGGGGGACAGGGATGGAACACTGAAGCTTTCTTT
NA	TRBV2	TRBJ2-7	NA	CASSGNRVSEQYF	TGTGCCAGCAGTGGGAACAGGGTATCCGAGCAGTACTTC
TRBD1	TRBV5-1	TRBJ1-2	NA	CASSTSTGGDYGYTF	TGCGCCAGCAGCACCTCGACAGGGGGCGACTATGGCTACACCTTC
NA	TRBV5-4	TRBJ2-3	NA	CASSLPGLGHTDTQYF	TGTGCCAGCAGCCTCCCGGGGTTAGGTCACACAGATACGCAGTATTTT
TRBD2	TRBV14	TRBJ2-3	NA	CASSLRLAGGAGGVDTQYF	TGTGCCAGCAGCCTAAGACTAGCGGGGGGCGCTGGTGGAGTCGATACGCAGTATTTT
TRBD1	TRBV5-1	TRBJ1-2	NA	CASSLGLDRGDGYTF	TGCGCCAGCAGCTTGGGGTTGGACAGGGGTGATGGCTACACCTTC
TRBD2	TRBV5-1	TRBJ2-5	NA	CASSSAGDPRLYF	TGCGCCAGCAGCTCCGCGGGGGACCCCCGTCTTTACTTC
TRBD1	TRBV15	TRBJ2-1	NA	CATSRDSGTGAFF	TGTGCCACCAGCAGAGACTCCGGGACAGGGGCGTTCTTC
TRBD2	TRBV9	TRBJ2-7	NA	CASSPRLAGYEQYF	TGTGCCAGCAGCCCCAGACTAGCGGGCTACGAGCAGTACTTC
NA	TRBV19	TRBJ2-2	NA	CASSIEAGGGVNTGELFF	TGTGCCAGTAGTATAGAGGCAGGGGGAGGGGTGAACACCGGGGAGCTGTTTTTT
TRBD2	TRBV5-1	TRBJ2-7	NA	CASSYGGTSGVPGHEQYF	TGCGCCAGCAGCTATGGGGGTACTAGCGGGGTCCCCGGTCACGAGCAGTACTTC
TRBD1	TRBV5-1	TRBJ2-7	NA	CASSVTGFSYEQYF	TGCGCCAGCAGCGTGACAGGGTTCTCCTACGAGCAGTACTTC
NA	TRBV7-9	TRBJ1-1	NA	CASSPRTEAFF	TGTGCCAGCAGCCCGCGTACTGAAGCTTTCTTT
NA	TRBV2	TRBJ1-1	NA	CARGSSLNTEAFF	TGTGCCAGAGGGAGTTCCCTGAACACTGAAGCTTTCTTT
TRBD2	TRBV9	TRBJ2-7	NA	CASSVVWTSSEQYF	TGTGCCAGCAGCGTAGTCTGGACTAGCAGCGAGCAATACTTC
TRBD2	TRBV5-4	TRBJ2-2	NA	CASSQRGGNTGELFF	TGTGCCAGCAGCCAGCGGGGGGGTAACACCGGGGAGCTGTTTTTT
TRBD1	TRBV19	TRBJ1-1	once	CASSIDNTGTDNTEAFF	TGTGCCAGTAGTATAGATAACACCGGGACAGATAACACTGAAGCTTTCTTT
NA	TRBV28	TRBJ1-5	NA	CAIGREGSNQPQHF	TGTGCCATAGGACGGGAGGGTAGCAATCAGCCCCAGCATTTT
NA	TRBV27	TRBJ2-6	NA	CASSLWPNSGANVLTF	TGTGCCAGCAGTTTATGGCCGAACTCTGGGGCCAACGTCCTGACTTTC
NA	TRBV25-1	TRBJ1-4	NA	CASSEFGGTNEKLFF	TGTGCCAGCAGTGAATTTGGGGGCACTAATGAAAAACTGTTTTTT
NA	TRBV5-5	TRBJ1-6	NA	CASSWGWDNNSPLHF	TGTGCCAGCAGCTGGGGATGGGACAACAATTCACCCCTCCACTTT
NA	TRBV20-1	TRBJ1-2	NA	CSARGNRGYTF	TGCAGTGCCCGTGGGAATCGGGGCTACACCTTC
NA	TRBV19	TRBJ2-1	NA	CASSIPPGTYPYNEQFF	TGTGCCAGTAGTATCCCTCCAGGGACGTACCCCTACAATGAGCAGTTCTTC
TRBD1	TRBV4-2	TRBJ2-1	NA	CASSQQDRTPYNEQFF	TGTGCCAGCAGCCAACAGGACAGGACCCCCTACAATGAGCAGTTCTTC
NA	TRBV14	TRBJ1-4	NA	CASSRTGGFNEKLFF	TGTGCCAGCAGCCGGACTGGGGGCTTTAATGAAAAACTGTTTTTT
NA	TRBV3-1/TRBV3-2	TRBJ2-7	NA	CASSQEPRATYEQYF	TGTGCCAGCAGCCAAGAACCCCGGGCTACGTACGAGCAGTACTTC
NA	TRBV7-2	TRBJ1-5	NA	CASSSGQPGNQPQHF	TGTGCCAGCAGCTCAGGACAGCCCGGCAATCAGCCCCAGCATTTT
NA	TRBV6-5	TRBJ2-7	NA	CASRRTFLGTYEQYF	TGTGCCAGCAGGAGGACTTTTTTAGGAACTTACGAGCAGTACTTC